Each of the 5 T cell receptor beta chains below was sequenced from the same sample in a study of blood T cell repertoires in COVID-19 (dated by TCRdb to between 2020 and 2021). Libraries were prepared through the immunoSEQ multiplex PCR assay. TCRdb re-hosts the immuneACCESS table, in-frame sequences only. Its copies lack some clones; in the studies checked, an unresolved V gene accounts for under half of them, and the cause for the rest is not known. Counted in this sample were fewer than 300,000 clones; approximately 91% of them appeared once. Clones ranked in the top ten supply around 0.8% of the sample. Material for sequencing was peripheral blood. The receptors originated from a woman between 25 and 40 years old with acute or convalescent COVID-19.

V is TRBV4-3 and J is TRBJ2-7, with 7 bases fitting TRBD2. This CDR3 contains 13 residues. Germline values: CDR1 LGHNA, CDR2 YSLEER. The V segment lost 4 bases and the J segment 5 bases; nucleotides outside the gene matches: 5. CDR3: CASSRGRVDEQYF. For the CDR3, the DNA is TGCGCCAGCAGCCGGGGGAGGGTGGACGAGCAGTACTTC.

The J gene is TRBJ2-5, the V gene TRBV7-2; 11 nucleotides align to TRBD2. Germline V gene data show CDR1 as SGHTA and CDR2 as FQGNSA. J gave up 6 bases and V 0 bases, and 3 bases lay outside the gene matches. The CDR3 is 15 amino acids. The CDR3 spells CASSLAPSGRQTQYF. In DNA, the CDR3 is TGTGCCAGCAGCTTAGCGCCTAGCGGGAGGCAGACCCAGTACTTC.

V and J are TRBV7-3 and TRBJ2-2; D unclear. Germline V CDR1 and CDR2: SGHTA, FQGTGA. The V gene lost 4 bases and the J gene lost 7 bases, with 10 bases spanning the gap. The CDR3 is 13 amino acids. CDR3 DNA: TGTGCCAGCAGCTCCGCTATGAACGGGGAGCTGTTTTTT. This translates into CASSSAMNGELFF.

CDR3 nucleotides: TGTGCCAGCAGACAGGGTGACACCGGGGAGCTGTTTTTT. Translated: CASRQGDTGELFF. This chain connects TRBV28 to TRBJ2-2; tentative D call: TRBD1 (6 bases). Per germline, CDR1 MDHEN and CDR2 SYDVKM. With 6 bases removed from V and 3 bases from J, the gap between germline ends came to 8 bases. CDR3 length equals 13 residues.

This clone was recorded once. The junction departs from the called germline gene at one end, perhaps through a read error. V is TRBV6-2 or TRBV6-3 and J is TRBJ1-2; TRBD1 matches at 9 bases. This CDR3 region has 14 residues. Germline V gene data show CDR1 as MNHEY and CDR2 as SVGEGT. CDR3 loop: CASSNSYRGQGYTF. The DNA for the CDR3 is TGTGCCAGCAGTAACTCCTACAGGGGGCAAGGCTACACCTTC.